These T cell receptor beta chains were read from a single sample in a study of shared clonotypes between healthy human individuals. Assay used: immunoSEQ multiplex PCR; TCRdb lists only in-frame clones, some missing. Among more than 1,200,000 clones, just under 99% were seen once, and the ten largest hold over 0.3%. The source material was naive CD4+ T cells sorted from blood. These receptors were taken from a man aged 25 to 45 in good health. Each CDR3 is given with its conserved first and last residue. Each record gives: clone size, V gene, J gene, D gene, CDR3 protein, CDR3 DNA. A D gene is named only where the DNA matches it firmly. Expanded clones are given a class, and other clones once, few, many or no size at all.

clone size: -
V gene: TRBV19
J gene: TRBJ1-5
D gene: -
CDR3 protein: CASSIRFRAGNNQPQHF
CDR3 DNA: TGTGCCAGTAGTATTAGGTTTAGGGCTGGGAACAATCAGCCCCAGCATTTT

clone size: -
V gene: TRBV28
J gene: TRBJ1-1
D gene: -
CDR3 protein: CASSPGGVSEAFF
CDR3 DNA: TGTGCCAGCAGCCCTGGGGGGGTGAGTGAAGCTTTCTTT

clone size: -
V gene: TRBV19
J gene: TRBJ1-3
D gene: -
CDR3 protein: CASTAASGNTIYF
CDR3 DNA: TGTGCCAGTACCGCCGCCTCTGGAAACACCATATATTTT

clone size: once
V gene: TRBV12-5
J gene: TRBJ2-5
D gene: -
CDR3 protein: CASGLGQGLGGETQYF
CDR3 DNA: TGTGCTAGTGGTTTGGGGCAGGGGTTGGGTGGAGAGACCCAGTACTTC

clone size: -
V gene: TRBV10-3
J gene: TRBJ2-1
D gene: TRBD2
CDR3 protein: CATGTSSYNEQFF
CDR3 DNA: TGTGCCACGGGGACTAGCTCTTACAATGAGCAGTTCTTC

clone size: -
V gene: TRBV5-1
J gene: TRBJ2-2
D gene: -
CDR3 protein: CASSTYMNTGELFF
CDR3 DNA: TGCGCCAGCAGCACATACATGAACACCGGGGAGCTGTTTTTT

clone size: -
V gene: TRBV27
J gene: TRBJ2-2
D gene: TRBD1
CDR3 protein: CASTRQGGTGELFF
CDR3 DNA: TGTGCCAGCACCAGACAGGGGGGCACCGGGGAGCTGTTTTTT

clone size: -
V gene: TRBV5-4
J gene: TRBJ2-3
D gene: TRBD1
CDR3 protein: CASKQGGGDTQYF
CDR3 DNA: TGTGCCAGCAAACAGGGGGGAGGAGATACGCAGTATTTT

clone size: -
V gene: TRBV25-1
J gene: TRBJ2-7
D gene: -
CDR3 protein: CASSGVYREQYF
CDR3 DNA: TGTGCCAGCAGTGGGGTTTATCGGGAGCAGTACTTC

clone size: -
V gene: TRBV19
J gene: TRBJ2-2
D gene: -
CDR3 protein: CASSTSRTGELFF
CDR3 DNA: TGTGCCAGTAGTACGTCTAGAACCGGGGAGCTGTTTTTT

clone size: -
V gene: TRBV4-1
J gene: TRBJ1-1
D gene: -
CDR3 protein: CASSQLRDRGEAFF
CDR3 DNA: TGCGCCAGCAGCCAACTCCGGGACCGGGGGGAGGCTTTCTTT

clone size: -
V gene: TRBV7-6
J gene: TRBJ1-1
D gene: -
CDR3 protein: CASSLSGAVGAFF
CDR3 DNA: TGTGCCAGCAGCTTATCTGGGGCAGTTGGAGCTTTCTTT

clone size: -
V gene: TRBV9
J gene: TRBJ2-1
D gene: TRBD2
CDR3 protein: CASSVYTSGGRNEQFF
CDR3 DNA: TGTGCCAGCAGCGTTTATACTAGCGGAGGGCGGAATGAGCAGTTCTTC

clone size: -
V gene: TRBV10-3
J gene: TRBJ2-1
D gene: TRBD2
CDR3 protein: CAIRERDTNNEQFF
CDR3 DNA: TGTGCCATCAGGGAGCGGGATACAAACAATGAGCAGTTCTTC

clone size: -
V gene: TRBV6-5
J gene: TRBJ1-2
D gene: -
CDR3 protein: CASSYSSRGHGYTF
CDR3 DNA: TGTGCCAGCAGTTACTCTAGTCGGGGGCATGGCTACACCTTC

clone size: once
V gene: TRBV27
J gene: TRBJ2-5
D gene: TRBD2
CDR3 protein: CASSLSGGRAVGETQYF
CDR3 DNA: TGTGCCAGCAGTTTATCCGGCGGGAGGGCCGTGGGAGAGACCCAGTACTTC

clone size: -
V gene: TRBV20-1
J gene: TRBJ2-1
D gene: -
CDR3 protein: CSGQYYNEQFF
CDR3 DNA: TGCAGTGGACAGTACTACAATGAGCAGTTCTTC

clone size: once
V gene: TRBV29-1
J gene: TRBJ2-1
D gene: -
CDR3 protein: CSVAGRRGPTRGEQFF
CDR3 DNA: TGCAGCGTTGCCGGGCGTCGCGGCCCTACTCGGGGTGAGCAGTTCTTC

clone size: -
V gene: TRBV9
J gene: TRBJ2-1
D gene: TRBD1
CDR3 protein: CASSGTGLVFDEQFF
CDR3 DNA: TGTGCCAGCAGCGGGACAGGGTTGGTATTCGATGAGCAGTTCTTC

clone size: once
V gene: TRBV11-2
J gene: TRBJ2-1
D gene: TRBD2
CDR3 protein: CASSLGGTRDEQFF
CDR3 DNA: TGTGCCAGCAGCTTAGGAGGGACTAGAGATGAGCAGTTCTTC

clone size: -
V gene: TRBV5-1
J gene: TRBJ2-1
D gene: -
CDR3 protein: CASSLALGRASNEQFF
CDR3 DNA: TGCGCCAGCAGCTTGGCTTTGGGGCGGGCGAGTAATGAGCAGTTCTTC

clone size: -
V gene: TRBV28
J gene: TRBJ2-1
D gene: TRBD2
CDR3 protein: CASRGSGLRGYNEQFF
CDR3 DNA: TGTGCCAGCAGGGGCTCGGGACTACGAGGCTACAATGAGCAGTTCTTC

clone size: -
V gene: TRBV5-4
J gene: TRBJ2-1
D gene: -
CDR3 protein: CASSYGDNEQFF
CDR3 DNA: TGTGCCAGCAGCTACGGAGACAATGAGCAGTTCTTC

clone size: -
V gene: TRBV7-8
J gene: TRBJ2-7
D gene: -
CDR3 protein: CASSLAQVGSYEQYF
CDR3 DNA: TGTGCCAGCAGCTTAGCTCAGGTGGGGTCCTACGAGCAGTACTTC

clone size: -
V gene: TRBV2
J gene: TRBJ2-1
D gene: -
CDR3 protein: CASSRGLRELFF
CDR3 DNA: TGTGCCAGCAGCCGAGGCCTCCGGGAGCTTTTCTTC

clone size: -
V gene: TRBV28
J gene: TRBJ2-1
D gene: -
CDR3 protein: CASIRDPTSYSYNEQFF
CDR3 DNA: TGTGCCAGCATCCGGGACCCAACGTCGTACTCCTACAATGAGCAGTTCTTC

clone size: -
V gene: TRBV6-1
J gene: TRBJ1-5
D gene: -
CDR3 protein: CASSGGVNQPQHF
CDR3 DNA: TGTGCCAGCAGTGGGGGGGTCAATCAGCCCCAGCATTTT

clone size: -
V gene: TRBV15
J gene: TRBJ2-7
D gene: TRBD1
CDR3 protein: CATSKTGVSYEQYF
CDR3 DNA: TGTGCCACCAGCAAGACAGGGGTCTCCTACGAGCAGTACTTC

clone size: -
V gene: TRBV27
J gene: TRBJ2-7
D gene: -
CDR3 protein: CASRPSGTAPYEQYF
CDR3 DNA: TGTGCCAGCAGGCCCTCCGGGACGGCCCCCTACGAGCAGTACTTC

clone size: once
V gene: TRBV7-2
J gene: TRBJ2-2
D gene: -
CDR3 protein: CASRTRHLNTGELFF
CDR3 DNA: TGTGCCAGCAGGACCCGGCATTTGAACACCGGGGAGCTGTTTTTT

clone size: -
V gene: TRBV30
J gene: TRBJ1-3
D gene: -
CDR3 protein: CAWERTAGNTIYF
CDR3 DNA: TGTGCCTGGGAGAGGACGGCTGGAAACACCATATATTTT

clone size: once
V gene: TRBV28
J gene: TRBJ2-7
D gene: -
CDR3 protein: CASSFRRGSYEQYF
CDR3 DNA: TGTGCCAGCAGTTTTCGGCGGGGCTCCTACGAGCAGTACTTC

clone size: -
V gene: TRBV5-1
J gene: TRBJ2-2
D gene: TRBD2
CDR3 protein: CASSLIGGSRAGELFF
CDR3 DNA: TGCGCCAGCAGCTTGATCGGCGGGAGTAGGGCCGGGGAGCTGTTTTTT

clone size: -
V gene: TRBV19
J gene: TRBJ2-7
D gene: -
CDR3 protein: CASSRQALRGYEQYF
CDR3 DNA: TGTGCCAGTAGCAGACAGGCCCTACGGGGTTACGAGCAGTACTTC

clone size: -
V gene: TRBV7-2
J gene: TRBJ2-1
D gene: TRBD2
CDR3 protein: CASSFVAGGPGEQFF
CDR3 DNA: TGTGCCAGCAGCTTTGTCGCGGGAGGGCCTGGTGAGCAGTTCTTC

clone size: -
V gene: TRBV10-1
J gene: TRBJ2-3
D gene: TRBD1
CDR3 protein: CASVDRASTDTQYF
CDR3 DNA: TGCGCCAGCGTTGACAGGGCTAGCACAGATACGCAGTATTTT

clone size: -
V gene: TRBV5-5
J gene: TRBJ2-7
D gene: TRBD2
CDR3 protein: CASSSSGTTYEQYF
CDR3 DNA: TGTGCCAGCAGCTCTAGCGGGACTACCTACGAGCAGTACTTC

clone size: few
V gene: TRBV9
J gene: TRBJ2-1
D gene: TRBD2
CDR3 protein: CASSVGPGGSHNEQFF
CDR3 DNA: TGTGCCAGCAGCGTAGGGCCTGGCGGGAGTCACAATGAGCAGTTCTTC

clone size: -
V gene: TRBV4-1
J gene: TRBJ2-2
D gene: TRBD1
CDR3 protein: CASSQRTWDRGLPTGELFF
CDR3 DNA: TGCGCCAGCAGCCAACGAACCTGGGACAGGGGGCTTCCCACCGGGGAGCTGTTTTTT

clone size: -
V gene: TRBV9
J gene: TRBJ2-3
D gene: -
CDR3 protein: CASTRTAADTQYF
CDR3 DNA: TGTGCCAGCACAAGGACCGCGGCAGATACGCAGTATTTT

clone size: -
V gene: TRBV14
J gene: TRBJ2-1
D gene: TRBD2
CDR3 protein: CASSQDFTSGYRYNEQFF
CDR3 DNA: TGTGCCAGCAGCCAAGACTTTACTAGCGGATATCGTTACAATGAGCAGTTCTTC

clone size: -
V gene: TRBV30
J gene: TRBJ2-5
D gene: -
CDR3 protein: CAWSRQTQETQYF
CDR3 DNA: TGTGCCTGGAGTCGACAAACCCAAGAGACCCAGTACTTC

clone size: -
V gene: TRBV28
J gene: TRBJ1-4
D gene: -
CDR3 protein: CASSLSGGREKLFF
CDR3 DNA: TGTGCCAGCAGTTTATCTGGGGGTAGGGAAAAACTGTTTTTT

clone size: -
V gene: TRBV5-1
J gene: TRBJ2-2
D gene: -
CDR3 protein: CASSFTGPGTGELFF
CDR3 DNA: TGCGCCAGCAGCTTCACAGGGCCAGGCACCGGGGAGCTGTTTTTT

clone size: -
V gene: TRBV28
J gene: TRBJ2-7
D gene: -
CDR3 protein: CASSSPGNPGVSYEQYF
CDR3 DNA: TGTGCCAGCAGTTCTCCGGGAAACCCTGGGGTCTCCTACGAGCAGTACTTC

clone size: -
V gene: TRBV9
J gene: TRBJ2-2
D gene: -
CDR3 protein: CASSVKGAVDTGELFF
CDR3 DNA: TGTGCCAGCAGCGTCAAGGGCGCTGTGGACACCGGGGAGCTGTTTTTT

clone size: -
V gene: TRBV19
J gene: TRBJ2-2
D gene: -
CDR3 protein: CASAPILGNAGELFF
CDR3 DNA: TGTGCCAGCGCACCAATCCTAGGTAACGCCGGGGAGCTGTTTTTT

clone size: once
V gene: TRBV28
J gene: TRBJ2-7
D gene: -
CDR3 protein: CASSFATLGYEQYF
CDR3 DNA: TGTGCCAGCAGTTTTGCGACATTAGGCTACGAGCAGTACTTC

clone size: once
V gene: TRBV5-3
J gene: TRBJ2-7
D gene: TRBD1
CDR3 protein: CARSYRDRVLPYDYEQYF
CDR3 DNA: TGTGCCAGAAGCTACCGGGACAGGGTCTTACCTTACGACTACGAGCAGTACTTC

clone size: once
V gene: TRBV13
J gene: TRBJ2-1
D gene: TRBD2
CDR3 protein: CASSRTDYPPAGEQFF
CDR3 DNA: TGTGCCAGCAGCCGAACAGACTACCCCCCAGCGGGGGAGCAGTTCTTC

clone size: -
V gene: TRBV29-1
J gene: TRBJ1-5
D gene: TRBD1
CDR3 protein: CSAMETGPNQPQHF
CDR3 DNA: TGCAGCGCCATGGAGACAGGGCCGAATCAGCCCCAGCATTTT

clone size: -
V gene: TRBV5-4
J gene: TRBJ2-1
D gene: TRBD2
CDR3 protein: CASSFPGLAGSSYNEQFF
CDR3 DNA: TGTGCCAGCAGCTTTCCGGGACTAGCGGGATCCTCCTACAATGAGCAGTTCTTC

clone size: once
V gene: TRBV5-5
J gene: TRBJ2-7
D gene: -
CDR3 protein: CASSLAPFDYEQYF
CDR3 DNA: TGTGCCAGCAGCTTGGCCCCTTTTGATTACGAGCAGTACTTC

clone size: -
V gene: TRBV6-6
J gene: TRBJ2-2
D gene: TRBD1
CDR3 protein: CASSYPGTDNTGELFF
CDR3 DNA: TGTGCCAGCAGTTACCCTGGGACAGATAACACCGGGGAGCTGTTTTTT

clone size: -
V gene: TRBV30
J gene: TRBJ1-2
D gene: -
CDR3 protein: CACQADYGYTF
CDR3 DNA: TGTGCCTGCCAGGCGGACTATGGCTACACCTTC